This entry features one T cell receptor beta chain sequence. This CDR3 region has 14 residues. The V gene's germline CDR1 is LGHDT and CDR2 YNNKEL (reference sequence). V lost 1 base to trimming and J lost 3 bases, with 8 bases between them. Data came from immunoSEQ multiplex PCR; TCRdb stores just in-frame clones and leaves some out. The table shows roughly 100,000 clones, with around 88% occurring only once. These data originate in a study of blood T cell repertoires in COVID-19. Study at large: COVID-19 samples collected from the United States, Italy and Spain covered acute and convalescent phases. The cDNA or gDNA used as material had been derived from T cells, B-cell-depleted T cells, or PBMCs.

The clonotype comes from a human donor in a cohort sampled during active COVID-19. The chain combines TRBV3-1 (or the pseudogene TRBV3-2) with TRBJ2-3; D possibly corresponds to TRBD2 (6 bases). Sequencing was performed on peripheral blood. The CDR3 DNA sequence: TGTGCCAGCAGCCAAGCCCGGGGGACAGATACGCAGTATTTT. This translates into CASSQARGTDTQYF.